The subject of this entry is one T cell receptor (beta chain). The antigen remains unidentified. Autoimmune disease history or systemic immunosuppression was exclusionary. This sample is drawn from a study of OX40 agonist ivuxolimab in advanced cancers. General observations from the study: The study found that CD8+ T cells averaged more expanded clones than CD4+.

CDR3 size: 17 residues. Germline-derived CDR1 and CDR2 are SGHVS and FQNEAQ. The germline V and J ends were trimmed by 0 bases and 3 bases, with 15 bases remaining between them. The assay was immunoSEQ multiplex PCR, and TCRdb's table has in-frame clones only and misses some. The sample records about 73,000 clones, approximately 90% being singletons. The chain joins TRBV7-8 to TRBJ2-1, with D perhaps matching TRBD2 (5 bases). Sequences were derived from CD4+ or CD8+ T cells sorted from blood, sampled in a trial of the OX40 agonist ivuxolimab. The clonotype comes from an adult with an advanced solid tumor such as melanoma, head and neck, liver or kidney cancer. The CDR3 DNA is TGTGCCAGCAGCTTAGCCAGACTACCAGCTTTCTACAATGAGCAGTTCTTC. Its translation is CASSLARLPAFYNEQFF.